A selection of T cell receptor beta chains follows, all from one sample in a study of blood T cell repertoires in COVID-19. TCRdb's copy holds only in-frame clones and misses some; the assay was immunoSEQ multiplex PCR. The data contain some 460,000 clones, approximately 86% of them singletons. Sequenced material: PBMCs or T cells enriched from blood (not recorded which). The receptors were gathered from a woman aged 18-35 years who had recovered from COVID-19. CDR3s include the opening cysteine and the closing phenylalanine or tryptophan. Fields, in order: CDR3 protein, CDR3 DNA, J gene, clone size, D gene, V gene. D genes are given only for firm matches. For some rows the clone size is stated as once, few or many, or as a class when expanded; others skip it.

CDR3 protein: CASSSGQSLPLHF; CDR3 DNA: TGTGCCAGCAGTAGTGGACAGTCTTTACCCCTCCACTTT; J gene: TRBJ1-6; clone size: .; D gene: .; V gene: TRBV6-5
CDR3 protein: CASSQDRLPGGRNEQFF; CDR3 DNA: TGCGCCAGCAGCCAAGATAGACTACCCGGTGGAAGGAATGAGCAGTTCTTC; J gene: TRBJ2-1; clone size: .; D gene: .; V gene: TRBV4-1
CDR3 protein: CASSSFRGRAFF; CDR3 DNA: TGTGCCAGCAGTTCTTTCAGGGGACGGGCTTTCTTT; J gene: TRBJ1-1; clone size: .; D gene: .; V gene: TRBV6-2/TRBV6-3
CDR3 protein: CASSRGQPYEQYF; CDR3 DNA: TGTGCCAGCAGCCGCGGACAGCCCTACGAGCAGTACTTC; J gene: TRBJ2-7; clone size: .; D gene: .; V gene: TRBV13
CDR3 protein: CASSFDRADEAFF; CDR3 DNA: TGTGCCAGCAGCTTTGACAGGGCCGATGAAGCTTTCTTT; J gene: TRBJ1-1; clone size: .; D gene: TRBD1; V gene: TRBV11-2
CDR3 protein: CASSLGIVTGANYGYTF; CDR3 DNA: TGCGCCAGCAGTTTGGGGATAGTGACAGGGGCTAACTATGGCTACACCTTC; J gene: TRBJ1-2; clone size: .; D gene: TRBD1; V gene: TRBV5-1
CDR3 protein: CASRYRAYEQYF; CDR3 DNA: TGTGCCAGCAGGTACAGGGCCTACGAGCAGTACTTC; J gene: TRBJ2-7; clone size: .; D gene: .; V gene: TRBV2
CDR3 protein: CASSGTGIYGYTF; CDR3 DNA: TGTGCCAGCAGCGGGACAGGGATCTATGGCTACACCTTC; J gene: TRBJ1-2; clone size: few; D gene: TRBD1; V gene: TRBV9
CDR3 protein: CASSSPTGQGANYGYTF; CDR3 DNA: TGTGCCAGCAGTTCCCCTACGGGGCAGGGGGCTAACTATGGCTACACCTTC; J gene: TRBJ1-2; clone size: few; D gene: TRBD1; V gene: TRBV28
CDR3 protein: CASSQAEGTNTDTQYF; CDR3 DNA: TGCGCCAGCAGCCAAGCTGAGGGAACCAACACAGATACGCAGTATTTT; J gene: TRBJ2-3; clone size: .; D gene: .; V gene: TRBV4-1
CDR3 protein: CASSADRGGEQYF; CDR3 DNA: TGCGCCAGCAGCGCGGACAGGGGTGGCGAGCAGTACTTC; J gene: TRBJ2-7; clone size: .; D gene: TRBD1; V gene: TRBV5-1
CDR3 protein: CASSIDFPGSITYNEQFF; CDR3 DNA: TGTGCCAGTAGTATAGATTTTCCGGGGTCAATCACCTACAATGAGCAGTTCTTC; J gene: TRBJ2-1; clone size: .; D gene: .; V gene: TRBV19
CDR3 protein: CASNRDFSYEQYF; CDR3 DNA: TGTGCCAGCAACCGGGACTTCTCCTACGAGCAGTACTTC; J gene: TRBJ2-7; clone size: .; D gene: .; V gene: TRBV6-6
CDR3 protein: CASSPGGGVQETQYF; CDR3 DNA: TGTGCCAGCAGCCCGGGAGGGGGGGTCCAAGAGACCCAGTACTTC; J gene: TRBJ2-5; clone size: .; D gene: TRBD2; V gene: TRBV9
CDR3 protein: CASSQEVTATNEKLFF; CDR3 DNA: TGCGCCAGCAGCCAAGAGGTGACAGCAACTAATGAAAAACTGTTTTTT; J gene: TRBJ1-4; clone size: .; D gene: .; V gene: TRBV4-1